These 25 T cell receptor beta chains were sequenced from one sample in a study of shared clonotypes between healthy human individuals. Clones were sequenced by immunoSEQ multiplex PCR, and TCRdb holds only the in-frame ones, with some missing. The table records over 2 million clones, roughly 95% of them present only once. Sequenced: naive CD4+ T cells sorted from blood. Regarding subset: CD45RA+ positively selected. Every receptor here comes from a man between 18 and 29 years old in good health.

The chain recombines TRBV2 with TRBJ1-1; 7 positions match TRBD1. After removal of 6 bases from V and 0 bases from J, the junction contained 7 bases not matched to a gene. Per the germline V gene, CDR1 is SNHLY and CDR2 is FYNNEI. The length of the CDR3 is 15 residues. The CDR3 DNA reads TGTGCCAGCAGGACTGAACAGGGGATGAACACTGAAGCTTTCTTT. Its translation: CASRTEQGMNTEAFF.

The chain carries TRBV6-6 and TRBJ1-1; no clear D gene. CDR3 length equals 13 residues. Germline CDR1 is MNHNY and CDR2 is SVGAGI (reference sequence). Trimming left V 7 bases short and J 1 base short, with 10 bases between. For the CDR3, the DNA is TGTGCCAGCACCTCCCTAGGGAACACTGAAGCTTTCTTT. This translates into CASTSLGNTEAFF.

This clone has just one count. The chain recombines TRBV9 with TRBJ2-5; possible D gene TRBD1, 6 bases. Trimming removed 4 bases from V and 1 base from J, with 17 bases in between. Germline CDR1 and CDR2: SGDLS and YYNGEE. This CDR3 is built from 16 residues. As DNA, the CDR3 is TGTGCCAGCAGCCCTTCTCAGGGGTATCCCCAAGAGACCCAGTACTTC. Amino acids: CASSPSQGYPQETQYF.

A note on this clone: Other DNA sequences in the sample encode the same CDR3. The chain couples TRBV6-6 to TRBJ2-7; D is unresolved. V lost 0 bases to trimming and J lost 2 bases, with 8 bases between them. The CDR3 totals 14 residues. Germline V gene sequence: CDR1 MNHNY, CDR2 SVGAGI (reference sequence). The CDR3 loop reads CASSYSGGTYEQYF. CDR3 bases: TGTGCCAGCAGTTACTCGGGCGGCACCTACGAGCAGTACTTC.

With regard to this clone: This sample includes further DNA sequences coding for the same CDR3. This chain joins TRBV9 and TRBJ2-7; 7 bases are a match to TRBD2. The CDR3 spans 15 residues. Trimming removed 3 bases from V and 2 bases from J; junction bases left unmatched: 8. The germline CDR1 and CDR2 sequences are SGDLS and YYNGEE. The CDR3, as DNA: TGTGCCAGCAGCGCATCCTCGGGGGGTGCCTACGAGCAGTACTTC. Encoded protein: CASSASSGGAYEQYF.

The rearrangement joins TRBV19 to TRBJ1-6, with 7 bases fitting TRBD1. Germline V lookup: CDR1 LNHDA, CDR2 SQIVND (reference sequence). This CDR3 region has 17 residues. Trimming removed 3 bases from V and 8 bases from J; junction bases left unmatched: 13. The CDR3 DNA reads TGTGCCAGTAGTATCCCAATCTACAGGGGTGGTGATTCACCCCTCCACTTT. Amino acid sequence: CASSIPIYRGGDSPLHF. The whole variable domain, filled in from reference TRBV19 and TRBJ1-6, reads DGGITQSPKYLFRKEGQNVTLSCEQNLNHDAMYWYRQDPGQGLRLIYYSQIVNDFQKGDIAEGYSVSREKKESFPLTVTSAQKNPTAFYLCASSIPIYRGGDSPLHFGNGTRLTVT.

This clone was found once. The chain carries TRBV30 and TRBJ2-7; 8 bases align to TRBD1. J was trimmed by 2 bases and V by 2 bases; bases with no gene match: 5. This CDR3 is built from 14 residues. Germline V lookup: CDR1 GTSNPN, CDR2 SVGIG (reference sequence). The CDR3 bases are TGTGCCTGGAGTTTACAGGGGGGACCCTACGAGCAGTACTTC. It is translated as CAWSLQGGPYEQYF.

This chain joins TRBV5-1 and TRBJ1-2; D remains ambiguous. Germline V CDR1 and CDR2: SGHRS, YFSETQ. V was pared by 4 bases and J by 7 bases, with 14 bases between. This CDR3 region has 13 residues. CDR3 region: CASSPPVEGGYTF. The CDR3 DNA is TGCGCCAGCAGCCCCCCTGTTGAGGGTGGCTACACCTTC.

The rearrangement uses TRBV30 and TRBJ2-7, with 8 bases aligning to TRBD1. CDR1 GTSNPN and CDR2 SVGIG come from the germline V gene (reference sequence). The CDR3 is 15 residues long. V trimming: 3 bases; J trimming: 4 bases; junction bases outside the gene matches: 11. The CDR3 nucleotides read TGTGCCTGGAGGAAGCGGACAGGGAATCGGTACGAGCAGTACTTC. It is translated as CAWRKRTGNRYEQYF.

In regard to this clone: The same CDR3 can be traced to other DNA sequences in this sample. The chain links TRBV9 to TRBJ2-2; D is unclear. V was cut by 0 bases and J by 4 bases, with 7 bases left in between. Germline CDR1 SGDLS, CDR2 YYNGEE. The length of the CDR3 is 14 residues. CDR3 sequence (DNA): TGTGCCAGCAGCGTAGCCGCGAGCACCGGGGAGCTGTTTTTT. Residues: CASSVAASTGELFF.

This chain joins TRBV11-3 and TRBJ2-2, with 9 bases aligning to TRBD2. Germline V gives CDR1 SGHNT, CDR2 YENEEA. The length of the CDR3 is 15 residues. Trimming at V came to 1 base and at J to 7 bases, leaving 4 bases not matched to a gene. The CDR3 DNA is TGTGCCAGCAGCTTAGGTGGTAGCGGGAGCGGGGAGCTGTTTTTT. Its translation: CASSLGGSGSGELFF.

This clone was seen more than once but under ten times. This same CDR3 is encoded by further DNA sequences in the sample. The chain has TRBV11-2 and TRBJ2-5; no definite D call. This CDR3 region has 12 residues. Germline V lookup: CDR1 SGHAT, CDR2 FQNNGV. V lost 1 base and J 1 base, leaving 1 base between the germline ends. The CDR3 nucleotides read TGTGCCAGCAGCTTAGCCCAAGAGACCCAGTACTTC. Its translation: CASSLAQETQYF.

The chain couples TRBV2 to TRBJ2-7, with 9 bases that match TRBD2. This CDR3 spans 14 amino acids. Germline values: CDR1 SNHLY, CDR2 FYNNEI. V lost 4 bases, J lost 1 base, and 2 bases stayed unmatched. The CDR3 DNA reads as TGTGCCAGCAGTGCTCTAGCGGGGTCCTACGAGCAGTACTTC. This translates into CASSALAGSYEQYF.

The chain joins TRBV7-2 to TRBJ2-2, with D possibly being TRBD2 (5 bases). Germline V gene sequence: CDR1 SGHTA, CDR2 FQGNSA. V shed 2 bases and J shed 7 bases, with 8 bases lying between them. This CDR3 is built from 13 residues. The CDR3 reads CASSLMGVGELFF. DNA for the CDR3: TGTGCCAGCAGCTTAATGGGAGTCGGGGAGCTGTTTTTT.

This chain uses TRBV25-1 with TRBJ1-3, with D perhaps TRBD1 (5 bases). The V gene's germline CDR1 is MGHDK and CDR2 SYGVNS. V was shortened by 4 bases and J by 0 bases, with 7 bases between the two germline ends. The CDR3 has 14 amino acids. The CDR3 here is CASSAGHSGNTIYF. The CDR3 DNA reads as TGTGCCAGCAGTGCCGGACACTCTGGAAACACCATATATTTT.

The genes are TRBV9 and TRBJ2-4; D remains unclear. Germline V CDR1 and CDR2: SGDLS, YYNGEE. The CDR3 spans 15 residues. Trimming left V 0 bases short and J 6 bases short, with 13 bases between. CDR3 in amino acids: CASSVDGFTGNIQYF. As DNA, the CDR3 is TGTGCCAGCAGCGTAGACGGGTTTACGGGAAACATTCAGTACTTC.

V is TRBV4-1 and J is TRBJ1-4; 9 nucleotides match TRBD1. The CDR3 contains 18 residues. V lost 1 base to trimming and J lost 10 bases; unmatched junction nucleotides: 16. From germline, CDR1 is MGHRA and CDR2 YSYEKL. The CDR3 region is CASSQVGLRQGGFSKLFF. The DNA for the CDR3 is TGCGCCAGCAGCCAAGTTGGGTTGAGACAGGGGGGTTTTTCAAAACTGTTTTTT.

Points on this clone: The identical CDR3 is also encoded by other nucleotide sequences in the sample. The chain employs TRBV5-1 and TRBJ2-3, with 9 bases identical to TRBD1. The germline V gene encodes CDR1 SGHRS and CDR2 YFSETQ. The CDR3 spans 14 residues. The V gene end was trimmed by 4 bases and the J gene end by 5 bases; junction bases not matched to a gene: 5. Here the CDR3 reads CASSPGQGVDTQYF. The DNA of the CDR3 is TGCGCCAGCAGCCCGGGACAGGGTGTAGATACGCAGTATTTT. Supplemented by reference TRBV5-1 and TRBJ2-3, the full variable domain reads KAGVTQTPRYLIKTRGQQVTLSCSPISGHRSVSWYQQTPGQGLQFLFEYFSETQRNKGNFPGRFSGRQFSNSRSEMNVSTLELGDSALYLCASSPGQGVDTQYFGPGTRLTVL.

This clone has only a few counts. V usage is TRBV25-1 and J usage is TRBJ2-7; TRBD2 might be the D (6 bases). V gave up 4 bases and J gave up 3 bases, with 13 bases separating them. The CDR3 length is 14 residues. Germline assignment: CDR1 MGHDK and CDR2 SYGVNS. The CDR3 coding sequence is TGTGCCAGCAGTGGGAGGGAGTCGCTCTACGAGCAGTACTTC. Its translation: CASSGRESLYEQYF.

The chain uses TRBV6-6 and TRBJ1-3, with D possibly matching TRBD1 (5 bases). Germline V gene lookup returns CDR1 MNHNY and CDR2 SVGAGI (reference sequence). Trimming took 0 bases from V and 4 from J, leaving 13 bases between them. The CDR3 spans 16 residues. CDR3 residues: CASSYSREGRGNTIYF. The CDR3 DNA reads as TGTGCCAGCAGTTACTCGCGGGAGGGGCGAGGAAACACCATATATTTT.

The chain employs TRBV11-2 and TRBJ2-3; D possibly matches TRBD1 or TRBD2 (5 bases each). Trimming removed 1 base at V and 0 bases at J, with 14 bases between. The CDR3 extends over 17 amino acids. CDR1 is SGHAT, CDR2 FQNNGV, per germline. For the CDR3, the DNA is TGTGCCAGCAGCTTAGCGGGACGCCTTCCAAGCACAGATACGCAGTATTTT. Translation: CASSLAGRLPSTDTQYF. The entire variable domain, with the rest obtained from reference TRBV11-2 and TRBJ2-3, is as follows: EAGVAQSPRYKIIEKRQSVAFWCNPISGHATLYWYQQILGQGPKLLIQFQNNGVVDDSQLPKDRFSAERLKGVDSTLKIQPAKLEDSAVYLCASSLAGRLPSTDTQYFGPGTRLTVL.

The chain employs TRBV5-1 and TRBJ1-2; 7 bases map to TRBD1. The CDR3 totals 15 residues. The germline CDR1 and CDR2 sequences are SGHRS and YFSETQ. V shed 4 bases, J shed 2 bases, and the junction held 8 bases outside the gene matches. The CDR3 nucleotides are TGCGCCAGCAGCCCCCCGACAGGGACCAACTATGGCTACACCTTC. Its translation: CASSPPTGTNYGYTF.

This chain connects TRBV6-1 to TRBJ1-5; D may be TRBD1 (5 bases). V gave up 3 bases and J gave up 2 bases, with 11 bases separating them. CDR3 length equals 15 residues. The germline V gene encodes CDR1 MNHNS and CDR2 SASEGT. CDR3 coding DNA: TGTGCCAGCAGTGATATGGGGGGAGGCAATCAGCCCCAGCATTTT. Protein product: CASSDMGGGNQPQHF.

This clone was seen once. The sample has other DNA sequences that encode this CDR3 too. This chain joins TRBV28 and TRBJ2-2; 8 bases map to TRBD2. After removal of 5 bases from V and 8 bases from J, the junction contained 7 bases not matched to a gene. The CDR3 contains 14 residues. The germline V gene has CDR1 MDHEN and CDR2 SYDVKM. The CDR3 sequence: CASSRGGSTGELFF. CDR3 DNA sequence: TGTGCCAGCAGTCGGGGGGGCTCCACTGGGGAGCTGTTTTTT.

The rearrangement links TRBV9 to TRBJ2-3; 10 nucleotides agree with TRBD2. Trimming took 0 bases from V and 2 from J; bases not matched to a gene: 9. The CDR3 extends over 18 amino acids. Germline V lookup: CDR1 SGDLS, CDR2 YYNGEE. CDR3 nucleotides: TGTGCCAGCAGCGTAGGACTAGCGGGCTACGACACCACAGATACGCAGTATTTT. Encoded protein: CASSVGLAGYDTTDTQYF.